The entry that follows covers one T cell receptor (beta chain) sequence. Antigen: not known. The data were obtained in a study of T cell responses to AZD1222 COVID-19 vaccine. Study findings and constraints: Spike-specific TCRs gained breadth and depth after people received two AZD1222 doses.

The protocol was immunoSEQ multiplex PCR, while the TCRdb copy is restricted to in-frame clones and leaves out a portion. The table includes over 100,000 clones, over 75% detected once. V gave up 3 bases and J gave up 9 bases, with 20 bases separating them. In germline, CDR1 is LNHDA, CDR2 SQIVND (reference sequence). CDR3 size: 15 residues. The J gene is TRBJ1-2, the V gene TRBV19; D gene ambiguous. Specimen: peripheral blood, collected on day 0 of AZD1222 vaccination. The TCR sequence derives from an adult in good health. CDR3 loop: CASSMFPQNPPRYTF. Here the CDR3 DNA reads TGTGCCAGTAGTATGTTTCCACAGAACCCCCCCCGCTACACCTTC.